One and the same sample provided the 8 T cell receptor beta chains below, sequenced in a study of PD-1 blockade in classical Hodgkin lymphoma. The repertoire was sequenced with immunoSEQ multiplex PCR; TCRdb's copy has only in-frame clones and lacks some. Of tens of thousands of clones in the sample, about 91% were seen once. Autologous stem cell transplantation was followed by relapse in every patient, and brentuximab vedotin exposure varied. The sequenced sample was peripheral blood mononuclear cells (PBMCs), obtained at baseline. The receptors originated from a human donor with classical Hodgkin lymphoma.

The V call is TRBV30, the J call TRBJ1-6; TRBD1 might be the D (5 bases). Germline CDR1 GTSNPN, CDR2 SVGIG (reference sequence). CDR3 length: 16 amino acids. Trimming pared 3 bases from V and 7 bases from J, leaving 19 bases between. The CDR3 loop reads CAWRLIQDGFNSPLHF. For the CDR3, the DNA is TGTGCCTGGAGACTTATACAGGACGGCTTCAATTCACCCCTCCACTTT.

The chain has TRBV5-6 and TRBJ1-2, with D unresolved. CDR3 length: 14 residues. Germline V lookup: CDR1 SGHDT, CDR2 YYEEEE. Deletions cut 3 bases from V and 3 bases from J, with 12 bases between. CDR3 sequence (DNA): TGTGCCAGCAGCTCGGAGACCGAATACTATGGCTACACCTTC. It translates to CASSSETEYYGYTF.

The rearrangement links TRBV18 to TRBJ2-7; TRBD1 matches at 10 bases. The CDR3 contains 14 residues. The V segment lost 6 bases and the J segment 2 bases; nucleotides outside the gene matches: 4. Germline CDR1 KGHSH, CDR2 LQKENI. The CDR3, as DNA: TGTGCCAGCTCCCCCGGGACAGGGGCCTACGAGCAGTACTTC. Its translation: CASSPGTGAYEQYF.

The CDR3 loop is CAISPDRSYYGYTF. The CDR3 coding sequence is TGTGCCATCAGTCCGGACAGGAGTTATTATGGCTACACCTTC. This chain connects TRBV10-3 to TRBJ1-2, with TRBD1 matching 7 bases. Trimming took 5 bases from V and 5 from J; bases not matched to a gene: 8. Germline CDR1 reads ENHRY; CDR2 reads SYGVKD. The CDR3 contains 14 residues.

This sequence joins TRBV27 and TRBJ1-5; 7 bases align to TRBD1. The germline V gene has CDR1 MNHEY and CDR2 SMNVEV (reference sequence). The length of the CDR3 is 16 residues. V shed 3 bases and J 0 bases; nucleotides not matched to a gene: 5. CDR3 sequence reads: CASSFETGYSNQPQHF. CDR3 coding DNA: TGTGCCAGCAGTTTTGAGACAGGGTATAGCAATCAGCCCCAGCATTTT.

The rearrangement links TRBV15 to TRBJ1-1; D call uncertain. This CDR3 has 14 residues. V lost 1 base and J 3 bases, leaving 9 bases between the germline ends. Germline assignment: CDR1 LNHNV and CDR2 YYDKDF (reference sequence). CDR3 coding DNA: TGTGCCACCAGCAGAGGCCGGGAACACACTGAAGCTTTCTTT. It yields the protein CATSRGREHTEAFF.

A single count supports this clone. This rearrangement joins TRBV29-1 to TRBJ2-1; 7 bases are shared with TRBD2. V lost 5 bases to trimming and J lost 9 bases; unmatched junction nucleotides: 7. Germline V gene lookup returns CDR1 SQVTM and CDR2 ANQGSEA. This CDR3 is built from 12 residues. CDR3 DNA sequence: TGCAGCGTTAGCGGGGTAGTTGGTGAGCAGTTCTTC. Protein product: CSVSGVVGEQFF.

V and J are TRBV27 and TRBJ1-2; D is undetermined. Germline values: CDR1 MNHEY, CDR2 SMNVEV (reference sequence). Trimming removed 6 bases from V and 0 bases from J, with 8 bases in between. The CDR3 consists of 13 residues. CDR3 protein: CASRGETNYGYTF. Here the CDR3 DNA reads TGTGCCAGCAGGGGCGAGACTAACTATGGCTACACCTTC.